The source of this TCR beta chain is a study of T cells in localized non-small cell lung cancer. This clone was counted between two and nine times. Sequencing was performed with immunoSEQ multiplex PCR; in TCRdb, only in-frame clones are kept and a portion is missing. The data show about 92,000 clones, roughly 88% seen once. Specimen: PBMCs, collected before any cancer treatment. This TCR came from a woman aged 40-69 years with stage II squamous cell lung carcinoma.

CDR3 DNA: TGTGCCAGCAGGAAGGACAGGGTCGTCAATGAGCAGTTCTTC. Encoded protein: CASRKDRVVNEQFF. The chain has TRBV6-1 and TRBJ2-1, with 8 bases lining up with TRBD1. CDR1 is MNHNS, CDR2 SASEGT, per germline. The CDR3 extends over 14 amino acids. V gave up 6 bases and J gave up 6 bases; unmatched junction bases: 7.